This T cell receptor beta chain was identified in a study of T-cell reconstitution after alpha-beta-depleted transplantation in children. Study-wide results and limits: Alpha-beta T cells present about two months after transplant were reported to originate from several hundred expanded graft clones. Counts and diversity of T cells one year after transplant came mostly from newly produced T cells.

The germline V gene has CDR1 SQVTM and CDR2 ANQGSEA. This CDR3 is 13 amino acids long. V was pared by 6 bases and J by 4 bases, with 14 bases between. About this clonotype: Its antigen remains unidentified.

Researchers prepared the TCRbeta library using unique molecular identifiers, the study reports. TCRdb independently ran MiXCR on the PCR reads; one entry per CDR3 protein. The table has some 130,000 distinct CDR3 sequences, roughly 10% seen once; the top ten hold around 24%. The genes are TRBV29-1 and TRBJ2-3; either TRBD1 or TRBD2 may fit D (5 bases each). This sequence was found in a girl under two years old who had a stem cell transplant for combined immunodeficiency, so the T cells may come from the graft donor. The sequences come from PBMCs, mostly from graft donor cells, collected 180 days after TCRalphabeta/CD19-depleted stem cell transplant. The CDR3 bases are TGCAGCGTATCGGGAAGGGGCTCAGATACGCAGTATTTT. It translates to CSVSGRGSDTQYF.